Below, 14 T cell receptor beta chains from the same sample are listed, as sequenced in a study of T cells in Graves' hyperthyroidism and ophthalmopathy. Template material for amplifying TCR beta CDR3 regions consisted of RNA transcripts. First-round RT-PCR of the TCR CDR3 relied on the HTBI primer set. TCRdb re-derived calls from the multiplex PCR reads in MiXCR, one entry per CDR3 protein. The data hold about 610,000 distinct CDR3 sequences, with around 15% observed a single time. Sequencing was performed on blood. All receptors derive from a woman aged 35 to 49 with Graves' ophthalmopathy.

This clonotype was found many times. CDR3 DNA sequence: TGTGCCAGCAAATTGACTAGCGGGCAAGAGACCCAGTACTTC. It encodes CASKLTSGQETQYF. The chain couples TRBV7-2 to TRBJ2-5, with 10 bases that match TRBD2. CDR1 is SGHTA and CDR2 is FQGNSA in the germline V gene. The CDR3 extends over 14 amino acids. The junction had 4 bases not matched to a gene; V was cut back by 7 bases and J by 2 bases.

The chain recombines TRBV12-3 or TRBV12-4 with TRBJ1-6, with TRBD1 as a possible D gene (5 bases). This CDR3 has 16 residues. The ends were cut back, 5 bases at V and 9 bases at J, with 20 bases in the middle. The CDR3 DNA is TGTGCCAGCAGTCAACGGTCCGCAAATGGGGCTTCACCCCTCCACTTT. It encodes CASSQRSANGASPLHF.

The genes are TRBV7-2 and TRBJ2-5, with 7 bases aligning to TRBD1. The CDR3 totals 16 residues. The V gene's germline CDR1 is SGHTA and CDR2 FQGNSA. V shed 7 bases, J shed 3 bases, and the junction held 14 bases outside the gene matches. Here the CDR3 reads CASTLTGTVDKETQYF. The DNA for the CDR3 is TGTGCCAGCACCCTAACCGGGACAGTGGACAAAGAGACCCAGTACTTC.

The CDR3 protein is CASSKEGLYTGELFF. As DNA, the CDR3 is TGTGCCAGTAGTAAGGAGGGTCTCTACACCGGGGAGCTGTTTTTT. This chain connects TRBV19 to TRBJ2-2; D might be TRBD2 (6 bases). The CDR3 loop spans 15 amino acids. Trimming cost V 4 bases and J 3 bases, with 12 bases left between them. CDR1 and CDR2 (germline): LNHDA, SQIVND (reference sequence).

The chain uses TRBV2 and TRBJ2-7; the D gene is possibly TRBD1 (6 bases). CDR1 is SNHLY and CDR2 is FYNNEI in the germline V gene. The V and J ends lost 1 base and 2 bases respectively, with 9 bases between them. The CDR3 is made up of 14 amino acids. The CDR3 nucleotides read TGTGCCAGCAGTGAAGTGGCAGGGGCCTACGAGCAGTACTTC. Amino acid sequence: CASSEVAGAYEQYF. Using reference TRBV2 and TRBJ2-7 for the parts outside the CDR3, the full variable domain is EPEVTQTPSHQVTQMGQEVILRCVPISNHLYFYWYRQILGQKVEFLVSFYNNEISEKSEIFDDQFSVERPDGSNFTLKIRSTKLEDSAMYFCASSEVAGAYEQYFGPGTRLTVT.

This clonotype was counted many times. The chain links TRBV5-1 to TRBJ2-7; TRBD2 aligns across 9 bases. The germline V gene has CDR1 SGHRS and CDR2 YFSETQ. The CDR3 has 16 amino acids. Trimming at V came to 0 bases and at J to 6 bases, leaving 10 bases not matched to a gene. The CDR3 nucleotides read TGCGCCAGCAGCTTGGATGTTAGCGGGAGTTTCGGCGAGCAGTACTTC. Translated: CASSLDVSGSFGEQYF. Together with reference TRBV5-1 and TRBJ2-7, the CDR3 gives the full variable domain: KAGVTQTPRYLIKTRGQQVTLSCSPISGHRSVSWYQQTPGQGLQFLFEYFSETQRNKGNFPGRFSGRQFSNSRSEMNVSTLELGDSALYLCASSLDVSGSFGEQYFGPGTRLTVT.

This clonotype showed up many times. This chain joins TRBV19 and TRBJ1-2, with TRBD1 matching 7 bases. Germline V gene lookup returns CDR1 LNHDA and CDR2 SQIVND (reference sequence). V shed 7 bases and J 4 bases; nucleotides not matched to a gene: 12. The CDR3 spans 15 residues. In DNA form, the CDR3 reads TGTGCCAGTAAGCCGACAGGGAGAACCCGCTATGGCTACACCTTC. Protein sequence: CASKPTGRTRYGYTF.

At least ten counts were recorded for this clonotype. V is TRBV6-2 or TRBV6-3 and J is TRBJ2-5; 10 bases map to TRBD2. Per germline, CDR1 MNHEY and CDR2 SVGEGT. This CDR3 contains 15 residues. With 4 bases clipped from V and 5 bases from J, the junction kept 7 bases outside the gene matches. CDR3 sequence (DNA): TGTGCCAGCAGTTCGCCTAGCGGGAGTCTGGAGACCCAGTACTTC. Its protein product is CASSSPSGSLETQYF.

The chain is built from TRBV3-1 and TRBJ2-7; weak D call: TRBD1 (6 bases). V shed 1 base and J shed 9 bases, with 16 bases lying between them. Per germline, CDR1 LGHDT and CDR2 YNNKEL (reference sequence). CDR3 length: 14 residues. The CDR3 region has the DNA TGTGCCAGCAGCCAAGGTTTACAGGGCTTTTGGCAGTACTTC. Its translation: CASSQGLQGFWQYF.

The chain carries TRBV27 and TRBJ2-7; 9 bases line up with TRBD1. V was clipped by 4 bases and J by 6 bases; unmatched bases: 7. Germline CDR1 MNHEY, CDR2 SMNVEV (reference sequence). CDR3 length: 14 residues. CDR3 bases: TGTGCCAGCAGTTCGACAGGGGGAGAGTCCGAGCAGTACTTC. Its translation is CASSSTGGESEQYF.

The table lists this clonotype with many counts. The chain combines TRBV2 with TRBJ1-1; no firm D call. The ends were cut back, 8 bases at V and 1 base at J, with 5 bases in the middle. CDR3 length equals 11 residues. Germline values: CDR1 SNHLY, CDR2 FYNNEI. The CDR3: CASLQNTEAFF. Written as DNA, the CDR3 is TGTGCCAGCTTACAGAACACTGAAGCTTTCTTT.

The J gene is TRBJ2-5, the V gene TRBV3-1; 12 bases fit TRBD2. There are 16 residues in the CDR3. CDR1 is LGHDT, CDR2 YNNKEL, per germline (reference sequence). V lost 1 base, J lost 5 bases, and 5 bases stayed unmatched. The CDR3 protein is CASSQVWTSGKETQYF. The CDR3 DNA reads TGTGCCAGCAGCCAAGTTTGGACTAGCGGGAAGGAGACCCAGTACTTC.

In this sample, this clonotype turned up many times. The chain is built from TRBV6-5 and TRBJ2-2; D is undetermined. Germline assignment: CDR1 MNHEY and CDR2 SVGAGI. Trimming stripped 2 bases from V and 3 bases from J, with 4 bases between. The CDR3 length is 13 residues. This CDR3 reads CASSYPDTGELFF. The CDR3, as DNA: TGTGCCAGCAGTTACCCGGACACCGGGGAGCTGTTTTTT.

The chain employs TRBV6-5 and TRBJ1-5; no definite D call. The CDR3 extends over 13 amino acids. V was trimmed by 1 base and J by 5 bases, leaving 6 bases between them. The germline V gene has CDR1 MNHEY and CDR2 SVGAGI. The CDR3 region is CASSYLRDQPQHF. For the CDR3, the DNA is TGTGCCAGCAGTTACTTACGCGATCAGCCCCAGCATTTT.